This passage covers 28 T cell receptor beta chains from one sample sequenced in a study of blood T cell repertoires in COVID-19. TCRdb's table, derived via immunoSEQ multiplex PCR, lists solely in-frame clones and lacks some. The table shows around 130,000 clones, with approximately 86% occurring only once. The sample was peripheral blood. The receptors were gathered from a woman aged 45-59 years who had recovered from COVID-19.

V gene TRBV10-3 combines with J gene TRBJ2-1, with 10 bases fitting TRBD1. Germline CDR1 ENHRY, CDR2 SYGVKD. Trimming took 5 bases from V and 8 from J; bases not matched to a gene: 9. CDR3 size: 15 residues. The CDR3 DNA sequence: TGTGCCATCAGTTCTCCTGGACAGGGGGTATATGAGCAGTTCTTC. Residues: CAISSPGQGVYEQFF.

The rearrangement uses TRBV9 and TRBJ1-2, with TRBD1 matching 7 bases. V lost 4 bases and J lost 8; bases outside the gene matches: 5. Germline V gives CDR1 SGDLS, CDR2 YYNGEE. This CDR3 region has 12 residues. DNA of the CDR3: TGTGCCAGCAGCCCGCGACAGGGCGGCTACACCTTC. It codes for CASSPRQGGYTF.

The chain employs TRBV4-1 and TRBJ2-3, with D perhaps matching TRBD2 (6 bases). Trimming pared 2 bases from V and 0 bases from J, leaving 12 bases between. This CDR3 has 16 amino acids. In germline, CDR1 is MGHRA, CDR2 YSYEKL. CDR3 protein: CASSQPLAVSTDTQYF. The DNA for the CDR3 is TGCGCCAGCAGCCAACCGTTAGCGGTTAGCACAGATACGCAGTATTTT.

The chain has TRBV7-9 and TRBJ1-1; 7 bases map to TRBD1. V lost 6 bases to trimming and J lost 0 bases; unmatched junction nucleotides: 1. In germline, CDR1 is SEHNR, CDR2 FQNEAQ (reference sequence). The CDR3 length is 13 residues. CDR3 in DNA: TGTGCCAGCAGACAGGGGATGAACACTGAAGCTTTCTTT. Protein product: CASRQGMNTEAFF. Together with reference TRBV7-9 and TRBJ1-1, the CDR3 gives the full variable domain: DTGVSQNPRHKITKRGQNVTFRCDPISEHNRLYWYRQTLGQGPEFLTYFQNEAQLEKSRLLSDRFSAERPKGSFSTLEIQRTEQGDSAMYLCASRQGMNTEAFFGQGTRLTVV.

The chain is built from TRBV7-3 and TRBJ2-2; D unresolved. The CDR3 contains 16 residues. Trimming removed 0 bases at V and 1 base at J, with 9 bases between. Per germline, CDR1 SGHTA and CDR2 FQGTGA. The CDR3 coding sequence is TGTGCCAGCAGCTTAACGGCCGCAGGGAACACCGGGGAGCTGTTTTTT. It yields the protein CASSLTAAGNTGELFF.

V gene TRBV24-1 combines with J gene TRBJ2-1; D remains unclear. CDR3 length equals 14 residues. Trimming removed 0 bases at V and 7 bases at J, with 9 bases between. The germline V gene has CDR1 KGHDR and CDR2 SFDVKD. The CDR3 protein is CATSDLADRNEQFF. The CDR3 nucleotides read TGTGCCACCAGTGATTTGGCTGATCGGAATGAGCAGTTCTTC.

The V call is TRBV6-5, the J call TRBJ1-2; D remains unclear. This CDR3 has 14 amino acids. Germline CDR1 reads MNHEY; CDR2 reads SVGAGI. V dropped 5 bases and J dropped 0 bases, with 10 bases sitting between them. CDR3 DNA sequence: TGTGCCAGCAGTCCCCTCGCGGCTAACTATGGCTACACCTTC. Its translation: CASSPLAANYGYTF.

This chain joins TRBV9 and TRBJ2-3; 7 bases map to TRBD2. J lost 1 base, V lost 3 bases, and 5 bases had no gene match. Germline-derived CDR1 and CDR2 are SGDLS and YYNGEE. The CDR3 runs 15 residues. DNA of the CDR3: TGTGCCAGCAGCGCCACTAGCGTCCGCACAGATACGCAGTATTTT. This translates into CASSATSVRTDTQYF.

The rearrangement links TRBV24-1 to TRBJ2-5, with unresolved D. Germline CDR1 and CDR2: KGHDR and SFDVKD. CDR3 length: 13 residues. The V gene lost 1 base and the J gene lost 4 bases, with 6 bases spanning the gap. The CDR3 region is CATSDFVLETQYF. In nucleotides, the CDR3 is TGTGCCACCAGTGATTTTGTCCTAGAGACCCAGTACTTC.

This sequence joins TRBV25-1 and TRBJ1-2; D call uncertain. Germline CDR1 reads MGHDK; CDR2 reads SYGVNS. CDR3 length: 13 residues. The V end was cut by 4 bases, the J end by 0 bases, with 6 bases between. The CDR3 DNA reads as TGTGCCAGCAGTGCGGGAGCTAACTATGGCTACACCTTC. This encodes CASSAGANYGYTF.

This clone is a singleton in its sample. The chain has TRBV5-1 and TRBJ2-1; D might be TRBD2 (6 bases). Trimming cost V 7 bases and J 5 bases, with 13 bases left between them. Germline V gene data show CDR1 as SGHRS and CDR2 as YFSETQ. The length of the CDR3 is 13 residues. As DNA, the CDR3 is TGCGCCAGCGGGGACTCCTTCCACAATGAGCAGTTCTTC. Amino acids: CASGDSFHNEQFF.

This chain joins TRBV3-1 (or the pseudogene TRBV3-2) and TRBJ1-1; D is unresolved. The CDR3 covers 13 residues. Trimming removed 4 bases from V and 0 bases from J, with 6 bases in between. The germline V gene has CDR1 LGHDT and CDR2 YNNKEL (reference sequence). DNA for the CDR3: TGTGCCAGCAGCCCCGTTATGAACACTGAAGCTTTCTTT. This encodes CASSPVMNTEAFF.

The V and J genes are TRBV5-6 and TRBJ1-3; 7 bases line up with TRBD1. This CDR3 has 17 residues. The V gene's germline CDR1 is SGHDT and CDR2 YYEEEE. J gave up 4 bases and V 0 bases, and 10 bases lay outside the gene matches. CDR3 sequence reads: CASSLAMGDRVGNTIYF. The CDR3 region has the DNA TGTGCCAGCAGCTTGGCCATGGGAGACAGGGTAGGAAACACCATATATTTT.

The chain is built from TRBV15 and TRBJ2-5; D gene uncertain. V shed 1 base and J shed 5 bases, with 5 bases lying between them. This CDR3 has 12 residues. The germline CDR1 and CDR2 sequences are LNHNV and YYDKDF (reference sequence). DNA for the CDR3: TGTGCCACCAGCAGAGCTTCGGAGACCCAGTACTTC. Translation gives CATSRASETQYF.

This rearrangement joins TRBV11-3 to TRBJ2-2; perhaps TRBD2 as D (6 bases). The CDR3 is 15 amino acids. Germline lookup yields CDR1 SGHNT and CDR2 YENEEA. The germline V and J ends were trimmed by 3 bases and 2 bases, with 10 bases remaining between them. The chain's CDR3 is CASSFGGANTGELFF. In DNA form, the CDR3 reads TGTGCCAGCAGCTTCGGGGGAGCCAACACCGGGGAGCTGTTTTTT.

V usage is TRBV4-3 and J usage is TRBJ2-3, with 9 positions matching TRBD1. The CDR3 has 15 residues. With 2 bases clipped from V and 4 bases from J, the junction kept 4 bases outside the gene matches. The V gene's germline CDR1 is LGHNA and CDR2 YSLEER. For the CDR3, the DNA is TGCGCCAGCAGCCAACGGGACAGGGTACCAGATACGCAGTATTTT. It specifies CASSQRDRVPDTQYF.

V usage is TRBV27 and J usage is TRBJ2-7, with 8 bases matching TRBD1. In germline, CDR1 is MNHEY, CDR2 SMNVEV (reference sequence). CDR3 size: 18 residues. V lost 5 bases, J lost 2 bases, and 17 bases stayed unmatched. CDR3 nucleotides: TGTGCCAGCAGTCCCCTCCTACAAGGGACAGGTTCCACCTACGAGCAGTACTTC. The encoded protein is CASSPLLQGTGSTYEQYF.

This chain uses TRBV3-1 (or the pseudogene TRBV3-2) with TRBJ2-5, with TRBD2 matching 9 bases. The CDR3 runs to 19 residues. CDR1 LGHDT and CDR2 YNNKEL come from the germline V gene (reference sequence). J lost 4 bases, V lost 3 bases, and 18 bases had no gene match. The CDR3 DNA sequence: TGTGCCAGCAGCCAGGGGTACTTTGGGATAGCGGGAGCCCGAGAGACCCAGTACTTC. Translating it yields CASSQGYFGIAGARETQYF.

The chain links TRBV7-2 to TRBJ1-2; D may be TRBD1 (5 bases). CDR1 is SGHTA and CDR2 is FQGNSA in the germline V gene. The CDR3 has 13 residues. Trimming removed 6 bases at V and 7 bases at J, with 15 bases between. As DNA, the CDR3 is TGTGCCAGCAGTCGTTCCCAGGGTATTGGCTACACCTTC. Protein: CASSRSQGIGYTF. The entire variable domain, with the rest obtained from reference TRBV7-2 and TRBJ1-2, is as follows: GAGVSQSPSNKVTEKGKDVELRCDPISGHTALYWYRQSLGQGLEFLIYFQGNSAPDKSGLPSDRFSAERTGGSVSTLTIQRTQQEDSAVYLCASSRSQGIGYTFGSGTRLTVV.

J is TRBJ1-1 and V is TRBV30, with no clear D. Per the germline V gene, CDR1 is GTSNPN and CDR2 is SVGIG (reference sequence). This CDR3 spans 14 amino acids. Trimming cost V 4 bases and J 1 base, with 13 bases left between them. The CDR3 is CAWISRGTNTEAFF. The CDR3 DNA sequence: TGTGCCTGGATTAGTCGAGGTACGAACACTGAAGCTTTCTTT.

The rearrangement uses TRBV5-1 and TRBJ1-4, with D perhaps matching TRBD1 (6 bases). V lost 0 bases and J 5 bases, leaving 17 bases between the germline ends. The germline V gene has CDR1 SGHRS and CDR2 YFSETQ. This CDR3 has 17 residues. DNA for the CDR3: TGCGCCAGCAGCTTGGGACCAACCGGGACAAACAATGAAAAACTGTTTTTT. Its translation: CASSLGPTGTNNEKLFF.

The V call is TRBV3-1 (or the pseudogene TRBV3-2), the J call TRBJ1-2; D is possibly TRBD1 (5 bases). CDR3 size: 14 residues. Germline V CDR1 and CDR2: LGHDT, YNNKEL (reference sequence). The V end lost 2 bases, the J end lost 3 bases, and 10 bases lay between the germline ends. The CDR3 protein is CASSQRDSHYGYTF. In DNA, the CDR3 is TGTGCCAGCAGCCAAAGGGACTCCCACTATGGCTACACCTTC.

The chain joins TRBV28 to TRBJ1-5, with a weak D call TRBD1 (5 bases). V was pared by 7 bases and J by 0 bases, with 19 bases between. The germline gives CDR1 MDHEN, CDR2 SYDVKM. The length of the CDR3 is 17 residues. CDR3 loop: CASTSAGDANSNQPQHF. As DNA, the CDR3 is TGTGCCAGCACCTCAGCGGGGGATGCTAATAGCAATCAGCCCCAGCATTTT.

The chain carries TRBV5-4 and TRBJ1-1; D ambiguous. This CDR3 comprises 14 residues. Germline CDR1 SGHNT, CDR2 YYREEE (reference sequence). Between the trimmed V and J ends, which lost 3 bases and 3 bases, there was a span of 12 bases. The CDR3 spells CASSSTVAYTEAFF. The CDR3 DNA follows: TGTGCCAGCAGCTCCACAGTGGCTTACACTGAAGCTTTCTTT.

This clone was observed a few times. This chain joins TRBV18 and TRBJ1-1, with 8 bases lining up with TRBD1. CDR1 is KGHSH and CDR2 is LQKENI in the germline V gene. This CDR3 region has 16 residues. Germline trimming cut 4 bases from V and 5 bases from J; bases unmatched to any gene: 12. The CDR3 DNA follows: TGTGCCAGCTCACTAACATGGGGTGACAGGGGAACTGAAGCTTTCTTT. It yields the protein CASSLTWGDRGTEAFF.

This clone showed up just once. The chain has TRBV28 and TRBJ1-2; the D is unclear. Germline values: CDR1 MDHEN, CDR2 SYDVKM. This CDR3 has 14 residues. The V end lost 5 bases, the J end lost 1 base, and 11 bases lay between the germline ends. CDR3 DNA: TGTGCCAGCAGTCTACCAAGTCTTAACTATGGCTACACCTTC. Its translation: CASSLPSLNYGYTF.

This chain connects TRBV11-2 to TRBJ2-2; D is ambiguous. The CDR3 loop spans 14 amino acids. Germline V gene lookup returns CDR1 SGHAT and CDR2 FQNNGV. The V end lost 0 bases, the J end lost 6 bases, and 8 bases lay between the germline ends. The CDR3 loop is CASSLDRGSGELFF. CDR3 sequence (DNA): TGTGCCAGCAGCTTAGATCGCGGTTCCGGGGAGCTGTTTTTT. The variable domain in full, completed from reference TRBV11-2 and TRBJ2-2, reads EAGVAQSPRYKIIEKRQSVAFWCNPISGHATLYWYQQILGQGPKLLIQFQNNGVVDDSQLPKDRFSAERLKGVDSTLKIQPAKLEDSAVYLCASSLDRGSGELFFGEGSRLTVL.

V gene TRBV15 combines with J gene TRBJ1-1; 7 bases are a match to TRBD1. Trimming cost V 3 bases and J 8 bases; bases outside gene matches: 12. The CDR3 is 15 amino acids. Germline CDR1 LNHNV, CDR2 YYDKDF (reference sequence). The CDR3 DNA follows: TGTGCCACCAGCAGCGTAACAGGGGCCCTCTCCGAAGCTTTCTTT. Residues: CATSSVTGALSEAFF.